These T cell receptor beta chains were read from a single sample in a study of beta chain features in type 1 diabetes. This table comes from immunoSEQ multiplex PCR, and its TCRdb copy is limited to in-frame clones, with some not included. The sample holds under 950,000 clones, about a sixth seen once. Sequencing was performed on naive CD4+ T cells from blood. These TCRs come from a woman under 30 in good health. Each CDR3 is given with its conserved first and last residue. A D gene is named only where the DNA matches it firmly. Clone size is not always given. Where it is, it says once, few, many or a class for expanded clones.

j_call clone_size d_call v_call cdr3_nt cdr3_aa
TRBJ2-7 few NA TRBV14 TGTGCCAGCAGCCAAGGTCCGGGATACTACGAGCAGTACTTC CASSQGPGYYEQYF
TRBJ2-1 few TRBD2 TRBV10-3 TGTGCCACTAGTCAAGCCGGGACTAGGTACAATGAGCAGTTCTTC CATSQAGTRYNEQFF
TRBJ1-1 NA NA TRBV20-1 TGCAGTGGTGACTCGAACACTGAAGCTTTCTTT CSGDSNTEAFF
TRBJ2-1 NA TRBD2 TRBV18 TGTGCCAGCTCACCACCGGGGGAGCGGGGCAATGAGCAGTTCTTC CASSPPGERGNEQFF
TRBJ2-6 many NA TRBV21-1 TGTGCCAGCAACAAGGGGTCTGGGGCCAACGTCCTGACTTTC CASNKGSGANVLTF
TRBJ2-5 NA NA TRBV5-6 TGTGCCAGCAGCTTGGCCACTAGGGGGGAAGAGACCCAGTACTTC CASSLATRGEETQYF
TRBJ1-1 NA NA TRBV4-1 TGCGCCAGCAGCCAAGACACACTCCGAGGCACTGAAGCTTTCTTT CASSQDTLRGTEAFF
TRBJ2-5 few NA TRBV15 TGTGCCACCAGCAGAGTTTTCATCTCAGTGAGGAGGGTGACCCAGTACTTC CATSRVFISVRRVTQYF
TRBJ2-7 NA NA TRBV7-3 TGTGCCAGCAGCACAATCCGGGGTCACGAGCAGTACTTC CASSTIRGHEQYF
TRBJ2-5 few NA TRBV11-2 TGTGCCAGCAGGGAGATGGGGGGAGTAGAAGAGACCCAGTACTTC CASREMGGVEETQYF
TRBJ2-1 NA NA TRBV7-3 TGTGCCAGCAGCTCAATAGGTCGCAATGAGCAGTTCTTC CASSSIGRNEQFF
TRBJ2-1 NA NA TRBV4-1 TGCGCCAGCAGCCGCAAGTCCCTGACTGAGAGCTCCTACAATGAGCAGTTCTTC CASSRKSLTESSYNEQFF
TRBJ1-4 NA NA TRBV5-8 TGTGCCAGCAGCTCAGACAGAAACAATAATGAAAAACTGTTTTTT CASSSDRNNNEKLFF
TRBJ2-7 few NA TRBV10-2 TGCGCCAGCAGTATGAACCCGGGACCGTTGTCCTACGAGCAGTACTTC CASSMNPGPLSYEQYF
TRBJ2-7 NA NA TRBV28 TGTGCCAGCAGTTCGACTACCGCATACGAGCAGTACTTC CASSSTTAYEQYF
TRBJ1-2 NA NA TRBV5-1 TGCGCCAGCAGCTTGGCTAACAGGGTTGACTATGGCTACACCTTC CASSLANRVDYGYTF
TRBJ2-7 NA NA TRBV25-1 TGTGCCAGCAAAGCCGGGACAATCTACGAGCAGTACTTC CASKAGTIYEQYF
TRBJ2-7 NA TRBD1 TRBV20-1 TGCGGGGGACAGGCGACCTACGAGCAGTACTTC CGGQATYEQYF
TRBJ2-2 few NA TRBV10-3 TGTGCCATCAGTGCCCTAGAGGCCCAGGCCACCGGGGAGCTGTTTTTT CAISALEAQATGELFF
TRBJ1-2 few NA TRBV10-2 TGCGCCAGCAGTGATCTCAACTATGGCTACACCTTC CASSDLNYGYTF
TRBJ2-7 NA NA TRBV10-3 TGTGCCATCAGTGAGATGAGCGAGCAGTACTTC CAISEMSEQYF
TRBJ1-1 NA NA TRBV5-1 TGCGCCAGCAGCTTGAGGGCAGGGGATGAAGCTTTCTTT CASSLRAGDEAFF
TRBJ2-1 NA TRBD2 TRBV7-3 TGTGCCAGCGCGACTAGCGCAGACAATGAGCAGTTCTTC CASATSADNEQFF
TRBJ2-3 NA TRBD2 TRBV19 TGTGCCAGTAGTACCCCGGGACTAGCGGGAGGGCCGAATACGCAGTATTTT CASSTPGLAGGPNTQYF
TRBJ2-6 NA NA TRBV28 TGTGCCAGCAGTACGGGTAATGCTGGGGCCAACGTCCTGACTTTC CASSTGNAGANVLTF
TRBJ1-2 NA NA TRBV14 TGTGCCAGCAGCCGAAAAGGCGGGGGGGATGGCTACACCTTC CASSRKGGGDGYTF
TRBJ1-2 few TRBD1 TRBV18 TGTGCCAGCTCACATGGGACAGGGGGCTTTGGCTACACCTTC CASSHGTGGFGYTF
TRBJ2-7 NA NA TRBV5-1 TGCGCCAGCAGCTTGGTGTACGAGCAGTACTTC CASSLVYEQYF
TRBJ2-1 NA NA TRBV4-2 TGTGCCAGCAGCCAAGAGTCTAGATTGAATGAGCAGTTCTTC CASSQESRLNEQFF
TRBJ2-7 NA TRBD1 TRBV18 TGTGCCAGCTCACCCGGACAGGGAGGTATTAACGAGCAGTACTTC CASSPGQGGINEQYF
TRBJ2-7 few NA TRBV2 TGTGCCAGCAGTGAAGCCCGGGGAGACGTATACGAGCAGTACTTC CASSEARGDVYEQYF
TRBJ2-7 few NA TRBV28 TGTGCCAGCAGTCGTAGAGCGTTCTTATCCTACGAGCAGTACTTC CASSRRAFLSYEQYF
TRBJ2-1 few NA TRBV20-1 TGCAGTGCTACACAACCCAGTGAGCAGTTCTTC CSATQPSEQFF
TRBJ2-5 once NA TRBV11-2 TGTGCCAGCAGCTTAGCAAGAGGGGGACTCCAAGAGACCCAGTACTTC CASSLARGGLQETQYF
TRBJ2-7 few TRBD2 TRBV28 TGTGCCAGCCGAAAAACTCGGGAGCGGGAATACGAGCAGTACTTC CASRKTREREYEQYF
TRBJ1-1 few TRBD1 TRBV6-6 TGTGCCAGCAGTCCGGGCGACAGGGCGAACACTGAAGCTTTCTTT CASSPGDRANTEAFF
TRBJ1-2 NA NA TRBV2 TGTGCCACGGGCCCGACTAACTATGGCTACACCTTC CATGPTNYGYTF
TRBJ2-7 few NA TRBV6-1 TGTGCCAGCACCCCCGGACAGTCCTACGAGCAGTACTTC CASTPGQSYEQYF
TRBJ2-7 few NA TRBV5-1 TGCGCCAGCAGCTTGGAGGGAGGTGGCGAGCAGTACTTC CASSLEGGGEQYF
TRBJ1-1 few NA TRBV18 TGTGCCAGCTCACCACCAGGTGTGAACACTGAAGCTTTCTTT CASSPPGVNTEAFF
TRBJ2-3 few TRBD2 TRBV28 TGTGCCAGCAGTTCGAGCGGGATTGGGGATACGCAGTATTTT CASSSSGIGDTQYF
TRBJ2-7 few NA TRBV5-4 TGTGCCAGCAGCTCAACGGGGAACAGGGAGGGATCCGCATACGAGCAGTACTTC CASSSTGNREGSAYEQYF
TRBJ2-5 NA NA TRBV7-3 TGTGCCAGCAGCTGGGGACTTAAGGAGACCCAGTACTTC CASSWGLKETQYF
TRBJ2-2 few TRBD2 TRBV5-6 TGTGCCAGCAGCACGACTAGCGGGAGGGCAGACAACACCGGGGAGCTGTTTTTT CASSTTSGRADNTGELFF
TRBJ2-6 NA NA TRBV4-2 TGTGCCAGCAGCCAGAGACCCCTTGGGGCCAACGTCCTGACTTTC CASSQRPLGANVLTF
TRBJ2-2 NA NA TRBV7-9 TGTGCCAGCACCCGAATCGCGAACACCGGGGAGCTGTTTTTT CASTRIANTGELFF
TRBJ2-5 few NA TRBV4-2 TGTGCCAGCAGCCAAGAGTTTCTGATGACCCAGTACTTC CASSQEFLMTQYF
TRBJ2-7 NA NA TRBV6-6 TGTGCCAGCAACAACAACAGGGACGAGCAGTACTTC CASNNNRDEQYF
TRBJ1-1 NA NA TRBV5-1 TGCGCCAGCAGCTTGGGGGTTGAAGGAACTGAAGCTTTCTTT CASSLGVEGTEAFF
TRBJ2-4 few TRBD2 TRBV18 TGTGCCAGCTCACCGGGGCCATCGACTAGCGGGAGGGAAAAGTACTTC CASSPGPSTSGREKYF